The 17 T cell receptor beta chains below all came from one sample that was sequenced in a study of response to subunit inactivated influenza vaccine. TCRdb fed the RT-PCR reads into MiXCR, producing one record per CDR3 protein. The sample holds roughly 700,000 distinct CDR3 sequences; around 13% are singletons and the top ten take 5.5% to 7%. The specimen was PBMCs from blood, collected roughly 2 weeks before vaccination. These receptors all stem from a man in his forties or fifties who received an inactivated influenza vaccine.

This clonotype was seen more than once but under ten times. V and J are TRBV7-9 and TRBJ2-7, with TRBD1 identical over 8 bases. The CDR3 totals 15 residues. J gave up 0 bases and V 5 bases, and 6 bases lay outside the gene matches. Germline assignment: CDR1 SEHNR and CDR2 FQNEAQ (reference sequence). The CDR3 DNA reads TGTGCCAGCAGCCGTCGGACAGGGAGCTCCTACGAGCAGTACTTC. Translation: CASSRRTGSSYEQYF.

There are a few counts of this clonotype. The chain employs TRBV24-1 and TRBJ2-5; the D call may be TRBD1 or TRBD2 (5 bases each). Germline assignment: CDR1 KGHDR and CDR2 SFDVKD. V was cut by 3 bases and J by 1 base, with 11 bases left in between. The CDR3 is 15 residues long. As DNA, the CDR3 is TGTGCCACCAGTGATCCGGGACCCACCCAAGAGACCCAGTACTTC. Translated, it gives CATSDPGPTQETQYF.

The chain links TRBV20-1 to TRBJ2-5; tentative D call: TRBD2 (6 bases). Looked up from germline, CDR1 is DFQATT and CDR2 is SNEGSKA (reference sequence). V gave up 0 bases and J gave up 1 base, with 15 bases separating them. The CDR3 totals 16 residues. Here the CDR3 DNA reads TGCAGTGCTAGAGATCCGCGCGGGGTCCCCCAAGAGACCCAGTACTTC. This translates into CSARDPRGVPQETQYF.

The chain couples TRBV2 to TRBJ1-1; D gene unclear. This CDR3 is 16 amino acids long. The V gene's germline CDR1 is SNHLY and CDR2 FYNNEI. V was shortened by 1 base and J by 0 bases, with 12 bases between the two germline ends. In nucleotides, the CDR3 is TGTGCCAGCAGTGAAGTGGGGATAGCCCTGAACACTGAAGCTTTCTTT. This sequence encodes CASSEVGIALNTEAFF. Complete variable domain (other parts from reference TRBV2 and TRBJ1-1): EPEVTQTPSHQVTQMGQEVILRCVPISNHLYFYWYRQILGQKVEFLVSFYNNEISEKSEIFDDQFSVERPDGSNFTLKIRSTKLEDSAMYFCASSEVGIALNTEAFFGQGTRLTVV.

This clonotype was observed a handful of times. The J gene is TRBJ2-5, the V gene TRBV2, with a weak D call TRBD2 (6 bases). CDR1 and CDR2 from the germline V gene are SNHLY and FYNNEI. This CDR3 is built from 14 residues. Trimming pared 3 bases from V and 5 bases from J, leaving 13 bases between. DNA for the CDR3: TGTGCCAGCAGTGAGTCGAGAGGAGGGGAGACCCAGTACTTC. Protein: CASSESRGGETQYF.

This clonotype was detected only a few times. The genes are TRBV13 and TRBJ2-1, with TRBD2 matching 11 bases. The junction had 4 bases not matched to a gene; V was cut back by 5 bases and J by 13 bases. The CDR3 covers 12 residues. Per germline, CDR1 PRHDT and CDR2 FYEKMQ (reference sequence). CDR3 DNA: TGTGCCAGCAGCCCCCGACTAGCGGGACAGTTCTTC. Its protein is CASSPRLAGQFF.

This clonotype turned up a few times. This chain connects TRBV6-5 to TRBJ2-7; 10 nucleotides match TRBD2. The CDR3 spans 15 residues. V was pared by 0 bases and J by 5 bases, with 4 bases of the junction left unmatched. Germline CDR1 and CDR2: MNHEY and SVGAGI. The CDR3 region has the DNA TGTGCCAGCAGTTACTCCGGGCTAGCGGGAGACGAGCAGTACTTC. Amino acids: CASSYSGLAGDEQYF.

The chain carries TRBV2 and TRBJ1-5; D not resolved. The V end lost 4 bases, the J end lost 0 bases, and 10 bases lay between the germline ends. From germline, CDR1 is SNHLY and CDR2 FYNNEI. The CDR3 contains 15 residues. Written as DNA, the CDR3 is TGTGCCAGCAGTGTGGGCCCGTATAGCAATCAGCCCCAGCATTTT. It translates to CASSVGPYSNQPQHF.

The rearrangement uses TRBV27 and TRBJ1-5; D is undetermined. The CDR3 contains 14 residues. Germline V gene sequence: CDR1 MNHEY, CDR2 SMNVEV (reference sequence). Trimming took off 4 bases at V and 0 bases at J, with 7 bases between the two ends. Written as DNA, the CDR3 is TGTGCCAGCAGTTCCCTAGATAGCAATCAGCCCCAGCATTTT. This codes for CASSSLDSNQPQHF.

There are a few counts of this clonotype. This chain uses TRBV6-5 with TRBJ2-2; 8 bases are shared with TRBD1. Germline values: CDR1 MNHEY, CDR2 SVGAGI. J was trimmed by 0 bases and V by 4 bases; bases with no gene match: 7. The CDR3 loop spans 17 amino acids. CDR3 sequence reads: CASSSGGTRPNTGELFF. The CDR3 coding sequence is TGTGCCAGCAGTTCAGGGGGCACAAGACCGAACACCGGGGAGCTGTTTTTT.

This chain connects TRBV19 to TRBJ2-1; the D is unclear. CDR1 and CDR2 from the germline V gene are LNHDA and SQIVND (reference sequence). This CDR3 is built from 13 residues. V shed 3 bases and J shed 5 bases, with 8 bases lying between them. CDR3 in amino acids: CASSIYSNNEQFF. CDR3 in DNA: TGTGCCAGTAGTATTTACAGCAACAATGAGCAGTTCTTC.

The chain joins TRBV29-1 to TRBJ2-3; 8 positions match TRBD1. The germline gives CDR1 SQVTM, CDR2 ANQGSEA. V trimming: 7 bases; J trimming: 3 bases; junction bases outside the gene matches: 3. The CDR3 is 12 amino acids. This CDR3 is CSGDRGTDTQYF. CDR3 nucleotides: TGCAGCGGCGACAGGGGAACAGATACGCAGTATTTT.

In this sample, this clonotype turned up a few times. V gene TRBV6-2 or TRBV6-3 combines with J gene TRBJ2-7, with D maybe TRBD1 (5 bases). This CDR3 contains 12 residues. CDR1 and CDR2 (germline): MNHEY, SVGEGT. The V gene lost 6 bases and the J gene lost 2 bases, with 8 bases spanning the gap. CDR3 sequence: CASRTETYEQYF. CDR3 in DNA: TGTGCCAGCAGGACAGAAACCTACGAGCAGTACTTC.

This clonotype was counted only a few times. At one end, the junction sequence differs from germline, possibly due to a read error. The chain recombines TRBV11-1 with TRBJ2-2, with TRBD2 matching over 9 bases. CDR3 length: 17 residues. Germline CDR1 SGHAT, CDR2 FQDESV (reference sequence). CDR3 sequence (DNA): TGTGCCAGCAGCTTACAAAGCGGGGGGCCGAACGCCGGGGAGCTGTTTTTT. It encodes CASSLQSGGPNAGELFF.

Only a few counts were recorded for this clonotype. The V and J genes are TRBV7-2 and TRBJ2-7, with D possibly TRBD1 on 6 matching bases. CDR1 is SGHTA and CDR2 is FQGNSA in the germline V gene. V was pared by 4 bases and J by 0 bases, with 13 bases between. The CDR3 consists of 15 residues. The CDR3 spells CASSYRAESSYEQYF. The CDR3, as DNA: TGTGCCAGCAGCTACAGGGCCGAGAGCTCCTACGAGCAGTACTTC.

This clonotype was recorded at least ten times. V usage is TRBV27 and J usage is TRBJ1-2; the D gene is possibly TRBD1 (6 bases). CDR1 is MNHEY and CDR2 is SMNVEV in the germline V gene (reference sequence). The CDR3 runs to 14 residues. The V gene lost 11 bases and the J gene lost 6 bases, with 22 bases spanning the gap. The CDR3 sequence is CAARGQTSTHGYTF. In nucleotides, the CDR3 is TGTGCCGCCCGGGGGCAGACTAGTACTCATGGCTACACCTTC.

This clonotype occurred a few times. The chain carries TRBV6-5 and TRBJ2-5; D might be TRBD1 or TRBD2, each matching 5 bases. Trimming shortened V by 2 bases and J by 7 bases, and 11 bases separated the two germline ends. The CDR3 covers 13 residues. Germline assignment: CDR1 MNHEY and CDR2 SVGAGI. CDR3 sequence reads: CASSYGGYGTQYF. The CDR3 DNA reads TGTGCCAGCAGTTACGGGGGTTACGGGACCCAGTACTTC.